This is a list of T cell receptor beta chains from one sample in a study of shared clonotypes between healthy human individuals. Clones were read by immunoSEQ multiplex PCR, and TCRdb kept only the in-frame ones, dropping some. The data show under 750,000 clones, roughly 72% seen once. Material for sequencing was memory CD4+ T cells sorted from blood. These receptors were obtained from a woman in her twenties or thirties in good health. The CDR3 runs from the conserved cysteine through the conserved F or W. D genes are given only for firm matches. Size tells how often a clone was seen (once, few, many) or the class of an expanded clone, and some rows leave it out.

CASSFSLGGYTF,TGTGCCAGCAGTTTCTCCCTGGGAGGCTACACCTTC,NA,TRBV28,TRBJ1-2,NA
CSNALGGETQYF,TGCTCCAACGCCCTCGGGGGGGAGACCCAGTACTTC,NA,TRBV5-1,TRBJ2-5,TRBD2
CASSSTLGTGTYEQYF,TGTGCCAGCAGCTCGACTTTGGGGACAGGGACCTACGAGCAGTACTTC,once,TRBV7-9,TRBJ2-7,TRBD1
CASSELHETQYF,TGTGCCAGCAGTGAGCTCCACGAGACCCAGTACTTC,NA,TRBV2,TRBJ2-5,NA
CASNGGRRNQPQHF,TGTGCCAGTAACGGGGGGAGGCGCAATCAGCCCCAGCATTTT,NA,TRBV19,TRBJ1-5,NA
CASSSETGLGNQPQHF,TGTGCCAGCAGCTCTGAGACAGGGTTGGGAAATCAGCCCCAGCATTTT,NA,TRBV7-9,TRBJ1-5,TRBD1
CASDPGTGWTEAFF,TGTGCCAGCGACCCTGGGACAGGGTGGACTGAAGCTTTCTTT,NA,TRBV7-9,TRBJ1-1,TRBD1
CAWSVGGGNQPQHF,TGTGCCTGGAGTGTAGGTGGGGGCAATCAGCCCCAGCATTTT,NA,TRBV30,TRBJ1-5,NA
CASSTSHRNEKLFF,TGTGCCAGCAGTACCAGTCATAGGAATGAAAAACTGTTTTTT,NA,TRBV27,TRBJ1-4,NA
CASSPGQVDGTQYF,TGTGCCAGCAGCCCCGGACAGGTGGACGGTACGCAGTATTTT,NA,TRBV7-3,TRBJ2-3,TRBD1
CASSLARTDLGEQFF,TGTGCCAGCAGCTTAGCTCGGACGGACTTGGGTGAGCAGTTCTTC,NA,TRBV7-8,TRBJ2-1,NA